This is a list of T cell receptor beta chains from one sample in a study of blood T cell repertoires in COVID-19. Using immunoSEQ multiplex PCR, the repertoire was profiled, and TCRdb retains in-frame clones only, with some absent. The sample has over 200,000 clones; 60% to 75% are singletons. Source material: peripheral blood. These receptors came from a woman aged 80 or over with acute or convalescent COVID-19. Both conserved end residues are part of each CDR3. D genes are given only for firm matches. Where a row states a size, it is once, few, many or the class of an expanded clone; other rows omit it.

TGCAGTGCTAGTCAACAGGGAACCCTTTTCTTC CSASQQGTLFF TRBJ2-7 11 NA NA TRBV20-1
TGTGCCAGCAGTGAAAGGGGGTTATTGAACAATGAGCAGTTCTTC CASSERGLLNNEQFF TRBJ2-1 15 NA NA TRBV2
TGCAGCGTTGAACGCAGTGGAGAGACCCAGTACTTC CSVERSGETQYF TRBJ2-5 12 NA NA TRBV29-1
TGTGCCAGCAGCCCCGGCGGGGGGGTGGAGACCCAGTACTTC CASSPGGGVETQYF TRBJ2-5 14 NA TRBD2 TRBV3-1/TRBV3-2
TGTGCCAGCAGAAGCGGAGATACGCAGTATTTT CASRSGDTQYF TRBJ2-3 11 NA NA TRBV11-2
TGCGCCAGCAGCTTGGGCCCGACAGGGTTTAACACAGATACGCAGTATTTT CASSLGPTGFNTDTQYF TRBJ2-3 17 NA TRBD1 TRBV5-1
TGTGCCAGCAGCACATGGACAGGGCGAAATCAGCCCCAGCATTTT CASSTWTGRNQPQHF TRBJ1-5 15 NA TRBD1 TRBV14
TGTGCCAGCAGCCTTACAGTGAACACTGAAGCTTTCTTT CASSLTVNTEAFF TRBJ1-1 13 NA NA TRBV7-8
TGTGCCAGCAGCTCCCCGGGCAGGGGAGCTTTCTTT CASSSPGRGAFF TRBJ1-1 12 few NA TRBV6-5
TGTGCCAGCAGCTTGGACGGACAGGGGGCTAGAGATACGCAGTATTTT CASSLDGQGARDTQYF TRBJ2-3 16 NA TRBD1 TRBV7-9
TGCGCCAGCAGCGGGACAGGGGGTTCCGGTTCACCCCTCCACTTT CASSGTGGSGSPLHF TRBJ1-6 15 NA TRBD1 TRBV5-1
TGCAGCGTTGGACTTCTCTCCTACAATGAGCAGTTCTTC CSVGLLSYNEQFF TRBJ2-1 13 NA NA TRBV29-1
TGTGCCAGCAGCTTAGCGGGAGCGCCAGATACGCAGTATTTT CASSLAGAPDTQYF TRBJ2-3 14 NA NA TRBV7-9
TGTGCCTCCTTTACAGGGGTCGGGGTCGGCACTGAAGCTTTCTTT CASFTGVGVGTEAFF TRBJ1-1 15 few TRBD1 TRBV10-3
TGTGCCAGCAGACGACAGTGGGACGAGCAGTACTTC CASRRQWDEQYF TRBJ2-7 12 NA NA TRBV6-5
TGTGCCAGCAGTTCCGGGACAGTTTTAGCAGATACGCAGTATTTT CASSSGTVLADTQYF TRBJ2-3 15 NA TRBD1 TRBV6-6
TGTGCCAGCACGATACAGGCTTTCACTGAAGCTTTCTTT CASTIQAFTEAFF TRBJ1-1 13 NA NA TRBV2
TGTGCCAGCAGCGTAGCCCGCTCAGATACGCAGTATTTT CASSVARSDTQYF TRBJ2-3 13 many NA TRBV2
TGCGCCAGCAGTGAGACGGGTCTAGGTAATGAAAAACTGTTTTTT CASSETGLGNEKLFF TRBJ1-4 15 NA NA TRBV5-1
TGTGCCAGTACCCCGTGGGGGGATGGGAACACCGGGGAGCTGTTTTTT CASTPWGDGNTGELFF TRBJ2-2 16 NA NA TRBV19
TGTGCCAGCAGTGCGAGACAGGGCACCTTCAATCAGCCCCAGCATTTT CASSARQGTFNQPQHF TRBJ1-5 16 once TRBD1 TRBV2
TGTGCCAGCAGCCGCTTACAGGGGGGAAATGAAAAACTGTTTTTT CASSRLQGGNEKLFF TRBJ1-4 15 NA TRBD1 TRBV4-2
TGTGCCAGCAGCGCCCAGGGCCAGCTGAGTGAAAAACTGTTTTTT CASSAQGQLSEKLFF TRBJ1-4 15 NA NA TRBV7-9
TGTGCCAGCAGTTATCCCGCGGGTGAGCAGTTCTTC CASSYPAGEQFF TRBJ2-1 12 NA NA TRBV6-6